This entry lists 16 T cell receptor beta chains sequenced from one sample in a study of cytomegalovirus exposure and HLA in healthy donors. PCR primers comprised 60 Vbeta and 13 Jbeta primers. The protocol was immunoSEQ multiplex PCR, while the TCRdb copy is restricted to in-frame clones and leaves out a portion. This sample has roughly 130,000 clones, with roughly 80% found just once. The material sequenced was PBMCs. Receptors were obtained from a man between 18 and 29 years old in good health and CMV-seronegative.

This sequence joins TRBV7-9 and TRBJ1-2; D unclear. With 10 bases removed from V and 4 bases from J, the gap between germline ends came to 22 bases. The CDR3 covers 15 residues. Germline CDR1 reads SEHNR; CDR2 reads FQNEAQ (reference sequence). The CDR3 sequence: CATTAEVTLFYGYTF. CDR3 bases: TGTGCCACCACGGCGGAGGTCACCCTTTTCTATGGCTACACCTTC.

The rearrangement uses TRBV7-2 and TRBJ2-7, with a weak D call TRBD1 (5 bases). This CDR3 comprises 13 residues. The germline V and J ends were trimmed by 2 bases and 4 bases, with 9 bases remaining between them. Germline V gives CDR1 SGHTA, CDR2 FQGNSA. The CDR3 coding sequence is TGTGCCAGCAGCTTACGACAGCTGTACGAGCAGTACTTC. Translated: CASSLRQLYEQYF.

This clone was counted between two and nine times. The chain recombines TRBV2 with TRBJ1-2; no clear D gene. Trimming took 6 bases from V and 2 from J, leaving 13 bases between them. The CDR3 extends over 14 amino acids. Germline V gives CDR1 SNHLY, CDR2 FYNNEI. CDR3 loop: CASSYSNTNYGYTF. The CDR3, as DNA: TGTGCCAGCAGCTATAGCAACACAAACTATGGCTACACCTTC.

V gene TRBV7-6 combines with J gene TRBJ2-3; D gene unclear. The CDR3 is made up of 15 amino acids. Germline CDR1 reads SGHVS; CDR2 reads FNYEAQ. V lost 6 bases and J 1 base, leaving 14 bases between the germline ends. Written as DNA, the CDR3 is TGTGCCAGCAGTCGCCTCCGGGTGGGCACAGATACGCAGTATTTT. Translation gives CASSRLRVGTDTQYF.

J is TRBJ1-1 and V is TRBV7-8; TRBD1 matches 7 bases. The CDR3 totals 16 residues. V was clipped by 2 bases and J by 3 bases; unmatched bases: 9. Germline V gene sequence: CDR1 SGHVS, CDR2 FQNEAQ. CDR3 protein: CASSLFGQASYTEAFF. The DNA of the CDR3 is TGTGCCAGCAGCTTATTTGGACAGGCATCCTACACTGAAGCTTTCTTT.

The rearrangement links TRBV4-3 to TRBJ2-6, with TRBD2 matching 7 bases. Losses at the gene ends were 1 base for V and 2 bases for J; bases not matched to a gene: 2. There are 16 residues in the CDR3. Germline CDR1 reads LGHNA; CDR2 reads YSLEER. The CDR3 loop is CASSQGGGAGANVLTF. CDR3 coding DNA: TGCGCCAGCAGCCAAGGGGGGGGAGCTGGGGCCAACGTCCTGACTTTC.

The chain recombines TRBV11-3 with TRBJ2-3; the D gene is possibly TRBD2 (5 bases). Germline CDR1 and CDR2: SGHNT and YENEEA. This CDR3 has 13 amino acids. Trimming cost V 4 bases and J 4 bases, with 9 bases left between them. DNA for the CDR3: TGTGCCAGCAGCTCGATGGAGGCAGATACGCAGTATTTT. Protein: CASSSMEADTQYF.

CDR3 amino acids: CASRGTDDTQYF. The CDR3, as DNA: TGTGCCAGCAGGGGGACTGACGATACGCAGTATTTT. The chain joins TRBV2 to TRBJ2-3, with D perhaps TRBD2 (6 bases). CDR3 length: 12 residues. V was pared by 6 bases and J by 6 bases, with 10 bases between. From germline, CDR1 is SNHLY and CDR2 FYNNEI. Drawing the rest from reference TRBV2 and TRBJ2-3, the complete variable domain is EPEVTQTPSHQVTQMGQEVILRCVPISNHLYFYWYRQILGQKVEFLVSFYNNEISEKSEIFDDQFSVERPDGSNFTLKIRSTKLEDSAMYFCASRGTDDTQYFGPGTRLTVL.

The chain employs TRBV18 and TRBJ1-4; TRBD1 is a possible D gene (5 bases). The ends were cut back, 5 bases at V and 0 bases at J, with 13 bases in the middle. The CDR3 has 16 amino acids. CDR1 and CDR2 from the germline V gene are KGHSH and LQKENI. CDR3 amino acids: CASSFRQQTTNEKLFF. DNA for the CDR3: TGTGCCAGCTCATTTCGACAGCAAACAACTAATGAAAAACTGTTTTTT.

V and J are TRBV19 and TRBJ1-2; D is undetermined. The V end was cut by 9 bases, the J end by 5 bases, with 10 bases between. CDR1 and CDR2 from the germline V gene are LNHDA and SQIVND (reference sequence). The CDR3 consists of 11 residues. The CDR3 DNA sequence: TGTGCCAGCTATACAGATTATGGCTACACCTTC. This translates into CASYTDYGYTF.

The rearrangement joins TRBV25-1 to TRBJ2-6; weak D call: TRBD1 (5 bases). Trimming pared 4 bases from V and 1 base from J, leaving 8 bases between. The CDR3 is 15 residues long. CDR1 is MGHDK, CDR2 SYGVNS, per germline. CDR3 in amino acids: CASSVSGSGANVLTF. CDR3 nucleotide sequence: TGTGCCAGCAGTGTATCAGGGTCTGGGGCCAACGTCCTGACTTTC.

This rearrangement joins TRBV7-9 to TRBJ1-2; TRBD1 aligns across 8 bases. V lost 5 bases and J lost 7; bases outside the gene matches: 6. The CDR3 runs 13 residues. Germline-derived CDR1 and CDR2 are SEHNR and FQNEAQ (reference sequence). CDR3 sequence (DNA): TGTGCCAGCAGCGAAGGACAGGGATCTGGCTACACCTTC. This gives the protein CASSEGQGSGYTF.

The chain carries TRBV2 and TRBJ1-1; no definite D call. The CDR3 length is 14 residues. Trimming stripped 5 bases from V and 1 base from J, with 11 bases between. The germline V gene has CDR1 SNHLY and CDR2 FYNNEI. DNA for the CDR3: TGTGCCAGCAGTCCTTTATCAGGGAACACTGAAGCTTTCTTT. It yields the protein CASSPLSGNTEAFF.

The V and J genes are TRBV9 and TRBJ2-3, with 9 nucleotides matching TRBD2. The CDR3 is 17 residues long. Germline V gene lookup returns CDR1 SGDLS and CDR2 YYNGEE. After removal of 4 bases from V and 4 bases from J, the junction contained 13 bases not matched to a gene. CDR3: CASSPEGAGGRADTQYF. The CDR3, as DNA: TGTGCCAGCAGCCCCGAAGGAGCGGGGGGTAGGGCAGATACGCAGTATTTT.

The chain links TRBV7-9 to TRBJ1-1, with a possible D match to TRBD1 (5 bases). Germline V gene lookup returns CDR1 SEHNR and CDR2 FQNEAQ (reference sequence). There are 14 residues in the CDR3. V lost 5 bases and J lost 4, with 14 bases in between. In DNA, the CDR3 is TGTGCCAGCAGCCCCACACCCAGGGCCACTGAAGCTTTCTTT. It codes for CASSPTPRATEAFF.

The chain joins TRBV7-6 to TRBJ2-1; 13 nucleotides line up with TRBD2. The V gene end was trimmed by 1 base and the J gene end by 8 bases; junction bases not matched to a gene: 2. CDR3 length: 15 amino acids. Germline-derived CDR1 and CDR2 are SGHVS and FNYEAQ. The CDR3 region has the DNA TGTGCCAGCAGCTTAGGACTAGCGGGGGGAGATGAGCAGTTCTTC. Translation: CASSLGLAGGDEQFF. The whole variable domain, remainder taken from reference TRBV7-6 and TRBJ2-1, is GAGVSQSPRYKVTKRGQDVALRCDPISGHVSLYWYRQALGQGPEFLTYFNYEAQQDKSGLPNDRFSAERPEGSISTLTIQRTEQRDSAMYRCASSLGLAGGDEQFFGPGTRLTVL.